A selection of T cell receptor beta chains follows, all from one sample in a study of OX40 agonist ivuxolimab in advanced cancers. The method was immunoSEQ multiplex PCR; TCRdb's version includes in-frame clones alone and lacks a portion of them. The profile shows about 30,000 clones, approximately 88% of them singletons. The sample here was CD4+ or CD8+ T cells sorted from blood, taken in a trial of the OX40 agonist ivuxolimab. These receptors originate from an adult with an advanced solid tumor such as melanoma, head and neck, liver or kidney cancer. Each CDR3 is given with its conserved first and last residue. A D gene is named only where the DNA matches it firmly. A row's size may be missing; if present it is once, few, many or a size class.

abundance,d_gene,v_gene,j_gene,CDR3aa,CDR3nt
NA,TRBD1,TRBV9,TRBJ2-1,CASSDPRQGREQFF,TGTGCCAGCAGCGACCCACGACAGGGCCGGGAGCAGTTCTTC
once,TRBD2,TRBV28,TRBJ2-5,CASSLTATSGVGGTQYF,TGTGCCAGCAGTTTAACAGCGACTAGCGGGGTAGGAGGGACCCAGTACTTC
NA,TRBD1,TRBV6-5,TRBJ1-1,CASSSFGTANTEAFF,TGTGCCAGCAGTTCCTTCGGGACAGCGAACACTGAAGCTTTCTTT
NA,NA,TRBV5-1,TRBJ2-7,CASSSATGRPYEQYF,TGCGCCAGCAGCTCAGCCACAGGGCGGCCCTACGAGCAGTACTTC
NA,NA,TRBV9,TRBJ1-4,CASSVEGGREKLFF,TGTGCCAGCAGCGTAGAAGGGGGTCGGGAAAAACTGTTTTTT
NA,NA,TRBV18,TRBJ1-5,CASSPSGEDNQPQHF,TGTGCCAGCTCACCCTCAGGTGAGGACAATCAGCCCCAGCATTTT
NA,NA,TRBV2,TRBJ2-7,CASSGTRDNGGYEQYF,TGTGCCAGCAGTGGAACCCGGGACAACGGGGGCTACGAGCAGTACTTC
NA,NA,TRBV9,TRBJ2-3,CASSVGGRDTQYF,TGTGCCAGCAGCGTCGGAGGGCGAGATACGCAGTATTTT
NA,NA,TRBV4-1,TRBJ2-3,CASSQDRAGSTDTQYF,TGCGCCAGCAGCCAAGATCGGGCAGGAAGCACAGATACGCAGTATTTT
NA,NA,TRBV30,TRBJ1-1,CAWSPGRGTEAFF,TGTGCCTGGAGCCCAGGACGGGGCACTGAAGCTTTCTTT
NA,NA,TRBV4-3,TRBJ2-1,CASSTAWISYNEQFF,TGCGCCAGCAGCACGGCTTGGATATCCTACAATGAGCAGTTCTTC
NA,NA,TRBV11-2,TRBJ2-1,CASSLDPESSYNEQFF,TGTGCCAGCAGCTTAGACCCGGAAAGCTCCTACAATGAGCAGTTCTTC
NA,NA,TRBV28,TRBJ2-7,CASRPNLLGAYEQYF,TGTGCCAGCAGACCGAACCTTCTTGGGGCGTACGAGCAGTACTTC
NA,TRBD1,TRBV7-6,TRBJ1-2,CASSQISGTGFYGYTF,TGTGCCAGCAGCCAAATCAGCGGGACAGGATTCTATGGCTACACCTTC
NA,NA,TRBV7-2,TRBJ1-4,CASRGVHEKLFF,TGTGCCAGCAGAGGGGTCCATGAAAAACTGTTTTTT
NA,NA,TRBV6-6,TRBJ2-7,CASSYTDRYEQYF,TGTGCCAGCAGTTACACCGACAGGTACGAGCAGTACTTC
NA,NA,TRBV5-4,TRBJ2-5,CASSFIVGRVETQYF,TGTGCCAGCAGCTTTATCGTTGGACGGGTGGAGACCCAGTACTTC
NA,TRBD1,TRBV2,TRBJ1-2,CASSEFLGGQANYGYTF,TGTGCCAGCAGTGAATTTTTGGGGGGACAGGCAAACTATGGCTACACCTTC
NA,NA,TRBV21-1,TRBJ1-4,CASSKSGGLNEKLFF,TGTGCCAGCAGCAAATCGGGGGGCTTGAATGAAAAACTGTTTTTT
NA,NA,TRBV19,TRBJ2-1,CASSIGVGNEQFF,TGTGCCAGTAGTATAGGAGTGGGCAATGAGCAGTTCTTC
NA,TRBD1,TRBV5-6,TRBJ1-4,CASSHGTGIEKLFF,TGTGCCAGCAGCCACGGGACAGGGATTGAAAAACTGTTTTTT
NA,NA,TRBV13,TRBJ2-7,CASTSTPHYEQYF,TGTGCCAGCACGAGTACTCCCCACTACGAGCAGTACTTC
NA,NA,TRBV19,TRBJ2-4,CASSIFQEAKNIQYF,TGTGCCAGTAGTATATTTCAGGAAGCCAAAAACATTCAGTACTTC
few,TRBD2,TRBV11-3,TRBJ2-3,CASSFAGADTQYF,TGTGCCAGCAGCTTTGCGGGAGCCGATACGCAGTATTTT
NA,NA,TRBV5-5,TRBJ2-2,CASSWGTDGELFF,TGTGCCAGCAGCTGGGGGACGGACGGGGAGCTGTTTTTT
NA,NA,TRBV9,TRBJ1-6,CASSVDGGTSSPLHF,TGTGCCAGCAGCGTAGATGGGGGTACGAGTTCACCCCTCCACTTT
NA,TRBD1,TRBV25-1,TRBJ2-5,CASKGDSGETQYF,TGTGCCAGCAAGGGGGACAGCGGAGAGACCCAGTACTTC
few,NA,TRBV27,TRBJ1-1,CASSLSGSTEAFF,TGTGCCAGCAGTTTGTCAGGGAGCACTGAAGCTTTCTTT
NA,TRBD2,TRBV29-1,TRBJ2-5,CSVEWRGAETQYF,TGCAGCGTTGAGTGGCGGGGGGCAGAGACCCAGTACTTC
once,NA,TRBV4-1,TRBJ1-2,CASSQGPRASNYGYTF,TGCGCCAGCAGCCAAGGCCCAAGGGCGTCTAACTATGGCTACACCTTC
NA,NA,TRBV7-6,TRBJ2-5,CASSPGLWGTQYF,TGTGCCAGCAGCCCGGGCCTCTGGGGGACCCAGTACTTC
NA,NA,TRBV2,TRBJ1-2,CASDEGSVNYGYTF,TGTGCCAGCGACGAGGGCAGCGTTAACTATGGCTACACCTTC